Below are 6 T cell receptor beta chains sequenced from a single sample in a study of monozygotic twins with cystic fibrosis. TCRdb keeps only in-frame clones here, not all; method: immunoSEQ multiplex PCR. Among roughly 35,000 clones listed, nearly 85% were seen once. Sequenced input: blood. All receptors come from a girl aged 2-10 years with cystic fibrosis.

The CDR3 is CASSKREETQYF. The CDR3 DNA reads as TGTGCCAGCAGCAAGCGGGAAGAGACCCAGTACTTC. V gene TRBV11-2 combines with J gene TRBJ2-5, with a weak D call TRBD2 (6 bases). Trimming removed 5 bases at V and 3 bases at J, with 7 bases between. The CDR3 extends over 12 amino acids. CDR1 SGHAT and CDR2 FQNNGV come from the germline V gene.

This chain connects TRBV7-2 to TRBJ2-7, with 13 bases identical to TRBD2. This CDR3 is built from 16 residues. V dropped 0 bases and J dropped 2; count of bases not matched to a gene: 1. Germline CDR1 SGHTA, CDR2 FQGNSA. CDR3 region: CASSLAGTSGAYEQYF. The DNA of the CDR3 is TGTGCCAGCAGCTTAGCGGGGACTAGCGGGGCCTACGAGCAGTACTTC.

The chain links TRBV30 to TRBJ1-2; D may be TRBD1 (5 bases). The germline V gene encodes CDR1 GTSNPN and CDR2 SVGIG (reference sequence). There are 16 residues in the CDR3. The ends were cut back, 3 bases at V and 7 bases at J, with 24 bases in the middle. CDR3 bases: TGTGCCTGGAGCCCCGTCTCGGGCAGGGTCTCATCTGGCTACACCTTC. Translating it yields CAWSPVSGRVSSGYTF.

This chain connects TRBV6-5 to TRBJ1-2, with 7 bases that match TRBD1. CDR3 size: 14 residues. After removal of 6 bases from V and 8 bases from J, the junction contained 12 bases not matched to a gene. Germline lookup yields CDR1 MNHEY and CDR2 SVGAGI. The CDR3 loop is CASRPQGGSGGYTF. CDR3 bases: TGTGCCAGCAGGCCTCAGGGGGGGTCCGGCGGCTACACCTTC.

There are a few counts of this clone. This chain joins TRBV18 and TRBJ1-1, with unresolved D. Germline CDR1 KGHSH, CDR2 LQKENI. V lost 0 bases and J lost 4, with 12 bases in between. There are 15 residues in the CDR3. In nucleotides, the CDR3 is TGTGCCAGCTCACCACCGGGGATGCCGTCCACTGAAGCTTTCTTT. It translates to CASSPPGMPSTEAFF.

The chain combines TRBV4-2 with TRBJ2-3, with 13 bases identical to TRBD2. CDR1 is LGHNA, CDR2 YNFKEQ, per germline. The CDR3 loop spans 20 amino acids. J gave up 2 bases and V 0 bases, and 11 bases lay outside the gene matches. CDR3 coding DNA: TGTGCCAGCAGCCAAGATGTACTAGCGGGGGGGAAGACCTACACAGATACGCAGTATTTT. It codes for CASSQDVLAGGKTYTDTQYF.